This entry lists 21 T cell receptor beta chains sequenced from one sample in a study of regulatory T cells in long-lasting Graves disease. Time point here: newly diagnosed GD, antithyroid drugs for less than 3 months. TCR sequences were obtained from RNA taken from PBMCs. Through Arm-PCR of CDR3 regions and iRepertoire HTBI primers, TCR beta libraries were built. In TCRdb, the multiplex PCR reads were re-called with MiXCR into one record per CDR3 protein. The data contain 530,000 or so distinct CDR3 sequences, roughly 14% of them seen just once; the ten biggest clones take up about 10%. These data also formed part of another study, on T cells in Graves' hyperthyroidism and ophthalmopathy.

The sample was peripheral blood mononuclear cells (PBMCs), taken at new diagnosis, from a patient treated with antithyroid drugs. These receptors all come from a man younger than 40 with Graves disease.

This clonotype was observed many times. The chain joins TRBV10-3 to TRBJ1-1, with 9 positions matching TRBD1. J lost 5 bases, V lost 6 bases, and 7 bases had no gene match. Germline CDR1 reads ENHRY; CDR2 reads SYGVKD. This CDR3 has 14 residues. The CDR3 reads CAIRDRGRGTEAFF. The CDR3 DNA is TGTGCCATCAGGGACAGGGGTAGAGGGACTGAAGCTTTCTTT.

This clonotype has at least ten counts. This chain links TRBV6-1 with TRBJ1-2, with 8 bases that match TRBD1. Trimming removed 1 base from V and 6 bases from J; junction bases left unmatched: 7. Germline loops: CDR1 MNHNS, CDR2 SASEGT. The CDR3 has 15 amino acids. In DNA form, the CDR3 reads TGTGCCAGCAGTGAAGGTTGGCAGGGGGCTAATGGCTACACCTTC. The encoded protein is CASSEGWQGANGYTF.

On this clonotype: This CDR3 is missing its conserved last phenylalanine or tryptophan, likely due to a read error. The rearrangement joins TRBV12-3 or TRBV12-4 to TRBJ2-3, with 7 bases aligning to TRBD2. J was trimmed by 0 bases and V by 6 bases; bases with no gene match: 6. CDR3 length: 15 residues. For the CDR3, the DNA is TGTGCCAGCAGATCACTAGCGCCTAGCACAGATACGCAGTATTCT. Its translation: CASRSLAPSTDTQYS.

This clonotype was seen ten or more times. The rearrangement uses TRBV20-1 and TRBJ2-5; 8 bases map to TRBD1. Germline V gene sequence: CDR1 DFQATT, CDR2 SNEGSKA (reference sequence). This CDR3 has 16 amino acids. The junction had 11 bases not matched to a gene; V was cut back by 1 base and J by 4 bases. CDR3: CSARGGARGLGETQYF. In DNA, the CDR3 is TGCAGTGCTAGAGGTGGGGCCAGGGGGCTGGGAGAGACCCAGTACTTC.

The table lists this clonotype with many counts. The V gene is TRBV7-8, the J gene TRBJ2-7; D might be TRBD1 (6 bases). This CDR3 region has 12 residues. Germline values: CDR1 SGHVS, CDR2 FQNEAQ. Trimming took 6 bases from V and 6 from J, leaving 12 bases between them. CDR3 in DNA: TGTGCCAGCAGGCAAACAGGGCGCGAGCAGTACTTC. Its protein product is CASRQTGREQYF.

In this sample, this clonotype turned up many times. This sequence joins TRBV12-3 or TRBV12-4 and TRBJ1-2; weak D call: TRBD1 (5 bases). The CDR3 is 14 residues long. V dropped 6 bases and J dropped 0 bases, with 11 bases sitting between them. CDR3 sequence: CASRLTESNYGYTF. The CDR3 DNA is TGTGCCAGCAGGCTGACAGAGTCTAACTATGGCTACACCTTC.

To note about this clonotype: A single base separates this from a much larger clone, so it may be a read error. The chain is built from TRBV3-1 and TRBJ2-3; D gene unclear. The V end was cut by 4 bases, the J end by 3 bases, with 14 bases between. Germline V gene sequence: CDR1 LGHDT, CDR2 YNNKEL (reference sequence). This CDR3 is built from 15 residues. CDR3 DNA: TGTGCCAGCAGCCTTCGAACAAGGGCGACAGATACGCAGTATTTT. Protein sequence: CASSLRTRATDTQYF.

This clonotype was observed at least ten times. The V call is TRBV12-3 or TRBV12-4, the J call TRBJ2-3; D might be TRBD1 (6 bases). V was cut by 5 bases and J by 2 bases, with 14 bases left in between. The length of the CDR3 is 15 residues. CDR3 sequence (DNA): TGTGCCAGCAGTCCACAGGGTTTCCTCACAGATACGCAGTATTTT. As protein: CASSPQGFLTDTQYF.

At least ten counts were recorded for this clonotype. The chain carries TRBV12-3 or TRBV12-4 and TRBJ2-5; D remains unclear. V was pared by 4 bases and J by 7 bases, with 13 bases between. CDR3 size: 13 residues. CDR3 coding DNA: TGTGCCAGCAGTTCCGGACCTCGTAGGACCCAGTACTTC. It codes for CASSSGPRRTQYF.

This clonotype was seen many times. The rearrangement links TRBV6-1 to TRBJ2-5; TRBD1 matches 7 bases. The CDR3 extends over 13 amino acids. Germline V CDR1 and CDR2: MNHNS, SASEGT. Trimming removed 5 bases from V and 5 bases from J; junction bases left unmatched: 5. In DNA form, the CDR3 reads TGTGCCAGCAGTACAGGGGAACGGGAGACCCAGTACTTC. Its translation: CASSTGERETQYF.

The table lists this clonotype with many counts. This chain joins TRBV20-1 and TRBJ1-1, with a weak D call TRBD1 (6 bases). Between the trimmed V and J ends, which lost 1 base and 4 bases, there was a span of 19 bases. Germline V lookup: CDR1 DFQATT, CDR2 SNEGSKA (reference sequence). This CDR3 has 16 amino acids. The CDR3 DNA sequence: TGCAGTGCTAGAGGCAAGTACAGGGAGATAGGCACTGAAGCTTTCTTT. This gives the protein CSARGKYREIGTEAFF.

This clonotype has a handful of counts. This chain joins TRBV2 and TRBJ2-3; no clear D gene. The V gene lost 7 bases and the J gene lost 6 bases, with 14 bases spanning the gap. This CDR3 is 13 amino acids long. CDR1 is SNHLY and CDR2 is FYNNEI in the germline V gene. In nucleotides, the CDR3 is TGTGCCAGCATGTTGGTCCCACGGGATACGCAGTATTTT. Its protein is CASMLVPRDTQYF.

This clonotype was counted ten times or more. The chain joins TRBV20-1 to TRBJ1-2; maybe TRBD1 (6 bases). CDR3 length: 11 amino acids. Germline values: CDR1 DFQATT, CDR2 SNEGSKA (reference sequence). The ends were cut back, 1 base at V and 6 bases at J, with 6 bases in the middle. The CDR3 protein is CSARAGDGYTF. CDR3 coding DNA: TGCAGTGCTAGAGCAGGGGATGGCTACACCTTC.

This clonotype was observed many times. V is TRBV7-9 and J is TRBJ2-3, with D tentatively TRBD2 (5 bases). Germline CDR1 is SEHNR and CDR2 is FQNEAQ (reference sequence). The CDR3 sequence is 15 residues long. Deletions cut 2 bases from V and 1 base from J, with 10 bases between. CDR3 loop: CASSLTLGGTDTQYF. The CDR3, as DNA: TGTGCCAGCAGCTTAACGCTCGGGGGCACAGATACGCAGTATTTT.

The J gene is TRBJ2-5, the V gene TRBV13; the match to TRBD2 covers 8 bases. V lost 4 bases to trimming and J lost 9 bases; unmatched junction nucleotides: 16. CDR1 and CDR2 (germline): PRHDT, FYEKMQ (reference sequence). The CDR3 runs 16 residues. CDR3 sequence: CASSSRSREGVFSQYF. DNA for the CDR3: TGTGCCAGCAGCTCGCGGTCCCGGGAGGGGGTTTTCTCCCAGTACTTC. The full variable domain, completed using reference TRBV13 and TRBJ2-5, is AAGVIQSPRHLIKEKRETATLKCYPIPRHDTVYWYQQGPGQDPQFLISFYEKMQSDKGSIPDRFSAQQFSDYHSELNMSSLELGDSALYFCASSSRSREGVFSQYFGPGTRLLVL.

V usage is TRBV7-2 and J usage is TRBJ2-7; 8 bases map to TRBD2. J gave up 2 bases and V 5 bases, and 8 bases lay outside the gene matches. CDR3 size: 15 residues. Germline CDR1 reads SGHTA; CDR2 reads FQGNSA. CDR3 DNA: TGTGCCAGCAGCCGGAGGGGACTAGGGGCCTACGAGCAGTACTTC. It translates to CASSRRGLGAYEQYF.

This clonotype was observed many times. The genes are TRBV6-2 or TRBV6-3 and TRBJ2-7; 11 bases are a match to TRBD2. The ends lost 5 bases at V and 6 bases at J; junction bases unmatched: 6. Germline V gene data show CDR1 as MNHEY and CDR2 as SVGEGT. The CDR3 consists of 14 residues. The CDR3, as DNA: TGTGCCAGCAGTGAAATAGGGACTAGCGGCGAGCAGTACTTC. Translation: CASSEIGTSGEQYF.

This clonotype has a handful of counts. Mismatch with germline at one junction end may stem from a read error. The chain carries TRBV5-1 and TRBJ2-1, with D possibly being TRBD2 (6 bases). This CDR3 spans 15 amino acids. The V gene's germline CDR1 is SGHRS and CDR2 YFSETQ. The CDR3 loop reads CASTPAGTSYNEQFF. The DNA of the CDR3 is TGTGCCAGCACCCCAGCGGGCACCTCCTACAATGAGCAGTTCTTC.

This clonotype showed up many times. This chain uses TRBV27 with TRBJ2-7, with 13 bases lining up with TRBD2. J was trimmed by 5 bases and V by 7 bases; bases with no gene match: 5. The germline CDR1 and CDR2 sequences are MNHEY and SMNVEV (reference sequence). CDR3 length: 14 amino acids. CDR3 sequence (DNA): TGTGCCAGCACCCAGACTAGCGGGAGGCACGAGCAGTACTTC. Encoded protein: CASTQTSGRHEQYF.

This clonotype has a count of ten or more. The CDR3 reads CASRVGGGHNEQFF. CDR3 coding DNA: TGTGCCAGCCGAGTCGGGGGCGGGCACAATGAGCAGTTCTTC. V usage is TRBV6-1 and J usage is TRBJ2-1; D is tentatively TRBD1 or TRBD2 (6 bases each). Germline V lookup: CDR1 MNHNS, CDR2 SASEGT. This CDR3 contains 14 residues. V lost 8 bases and J lost 5, with 16 bases in between.

A few counts support this clonotype. The gene calls are TRBV30 and TRBJ1-3; D uncertain. Germline V CDR1 and CDR2: GTSNPN, SVGIG (reference sequence). This CDR3 spans 12 amino acids. V was clipped by 5 bases and J by 0 bases, with 5 bases between them. The CDR3 region has the DNA TGTGCCTGGGGTAACTCTGGAAACACCATATATTTT. It encodes CAWGNSGNTIYF.